These 2 T cell receptor beta chains were all obtained from the same sample, sequenced in a study of cytomegalovirus exposure and HLA in healthy donors. The PCR was carried out with 60 Vbeta primers and 13 Jbeta primers. Generated by immunoSEQ multiplex PCR, the TCRdb table keeps only in-frame clones and is missing some. The sample gives over 120,000 clones, 82% of which show up once; about 1.5% is in the top ten. Sequenced input: PBMCs. The receptors stem from a man aged 30 to 39 in good health and CMV-seropositive.

This clone was counted between two and nine times. The V call is TRBV5-5, the J call TRBJ2-1, with 11 bases lining up with TRBD2. V gave up 2 bases and J gave up 1 base; unmatched junction bases: 2. Germline V lookup: CDR1 SGHKS, CDR2 YYEKEE (reference sequence). The CDR3 loop spans 16 amino acids. The DNA of the CDR3 is TGTGCCAGCAGCTTCGGACTAGCGGGTTCCTACAATGAGCAGTTCTTC. Protein sequence: CASSFGLAGSYNEQFF.

CDR3 amino acids: CASTLDRTGGQPQHF. Here the CDR3 DNA reads TGTGCCAGCACCTTAGACAGAACGGGAGGTCAGCCCCAGCATTTT. The rearrangement links TRBV28 to TRBJ1-5; TRBD1 might be the D (5 bases). This CDR3 contains 15 residues. The germline CDR1 and CDR2 sequences are MDHEN and SYDVKM. V lost 7 bases, J lost 6 bases, and 19 bases lay in between.